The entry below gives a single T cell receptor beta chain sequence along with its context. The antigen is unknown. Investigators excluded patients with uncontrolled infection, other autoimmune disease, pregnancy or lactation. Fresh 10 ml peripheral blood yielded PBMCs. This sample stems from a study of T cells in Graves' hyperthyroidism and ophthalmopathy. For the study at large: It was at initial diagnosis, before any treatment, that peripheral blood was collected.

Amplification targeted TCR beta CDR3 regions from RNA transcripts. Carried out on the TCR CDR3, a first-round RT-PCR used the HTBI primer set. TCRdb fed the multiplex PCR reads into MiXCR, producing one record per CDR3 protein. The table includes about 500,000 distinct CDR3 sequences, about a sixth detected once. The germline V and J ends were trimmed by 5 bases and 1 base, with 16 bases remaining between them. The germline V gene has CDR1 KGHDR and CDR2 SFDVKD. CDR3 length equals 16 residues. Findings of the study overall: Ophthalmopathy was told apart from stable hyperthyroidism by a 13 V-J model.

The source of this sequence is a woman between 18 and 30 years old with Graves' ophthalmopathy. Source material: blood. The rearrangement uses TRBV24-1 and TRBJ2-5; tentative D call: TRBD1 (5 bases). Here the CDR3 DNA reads TGTGCCACCAGTGTCGTGGGGTCAGGGATCCAAGAGACCCAGTACTTC. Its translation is CATSVVGSGIQETQYF.